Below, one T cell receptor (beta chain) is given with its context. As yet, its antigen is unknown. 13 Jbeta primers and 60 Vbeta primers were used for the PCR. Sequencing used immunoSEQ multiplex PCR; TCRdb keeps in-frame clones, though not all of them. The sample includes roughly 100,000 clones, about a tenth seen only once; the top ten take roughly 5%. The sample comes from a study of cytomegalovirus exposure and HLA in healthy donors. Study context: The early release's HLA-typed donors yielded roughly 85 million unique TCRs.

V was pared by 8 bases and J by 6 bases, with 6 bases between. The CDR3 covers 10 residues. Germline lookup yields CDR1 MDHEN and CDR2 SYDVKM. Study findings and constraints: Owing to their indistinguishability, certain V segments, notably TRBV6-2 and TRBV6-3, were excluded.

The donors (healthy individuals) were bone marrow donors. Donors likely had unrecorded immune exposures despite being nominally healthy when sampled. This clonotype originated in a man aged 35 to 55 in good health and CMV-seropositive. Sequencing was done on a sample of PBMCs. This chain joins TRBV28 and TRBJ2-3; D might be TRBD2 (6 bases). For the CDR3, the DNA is TGTGCCAGCGGGGGGGATACGCAGTATTTT. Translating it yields CASGGDTQYF.